The sequence of this TCR beta chain was determined in a study of human thymus T cells. CDR1 is SNHLY and CDR2 is FYNNEI in the germline V gene. V shed 6 bases, J shed 4 bases, and the junction held 0 bases outside the gene matches. There are 12 residues in the CDR3. TCRdb's table, derived via immunoSEQ multiplex PCR, lists solely in-frame clones and lacks some. This sample has about 130,000 clones; just under 95% occur once, and the top ten carry approximately 0.022%. Thymic tissue was derived from resections collected during corrective heart surgery. The clonotype comes from a boy in the first two years of life with a congenital heart defect but otherwise immunologically healthy. The chain uses TRBV2 and TRBJ1-3; 7 nucleotides match TRBD1. Sequencing input: thymus tissue. This chain's CDR3 is CASRDRGNTIYF. Here the CDR3 DNA reads TGTGCCAGCAGGGACAGGGGAAACACCATATATTTT.